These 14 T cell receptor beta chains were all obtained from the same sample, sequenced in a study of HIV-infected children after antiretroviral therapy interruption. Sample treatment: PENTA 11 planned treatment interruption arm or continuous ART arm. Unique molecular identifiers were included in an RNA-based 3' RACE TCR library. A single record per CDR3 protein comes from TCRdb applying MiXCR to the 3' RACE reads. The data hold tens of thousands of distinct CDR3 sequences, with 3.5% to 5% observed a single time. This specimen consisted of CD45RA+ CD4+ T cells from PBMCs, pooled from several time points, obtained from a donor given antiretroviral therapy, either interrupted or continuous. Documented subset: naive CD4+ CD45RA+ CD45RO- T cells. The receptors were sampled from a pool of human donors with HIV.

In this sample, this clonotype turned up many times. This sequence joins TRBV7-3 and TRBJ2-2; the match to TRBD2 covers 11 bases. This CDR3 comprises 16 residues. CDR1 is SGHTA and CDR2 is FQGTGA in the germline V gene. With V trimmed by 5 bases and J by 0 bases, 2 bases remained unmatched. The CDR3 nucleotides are TGTGCCAGCAGCACGACTAGCGGGGCGAACACCGGGGAGCTGTTTTTT. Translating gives CASSTTSGANTGELFF.

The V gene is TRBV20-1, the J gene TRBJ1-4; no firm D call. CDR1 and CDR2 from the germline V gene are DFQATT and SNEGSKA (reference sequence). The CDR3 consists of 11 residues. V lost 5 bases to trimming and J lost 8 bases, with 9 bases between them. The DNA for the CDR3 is TGCAGTGCTCTGGGAGGGGAAAAACTGTTTTTT. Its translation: CSALGGEKLFF.

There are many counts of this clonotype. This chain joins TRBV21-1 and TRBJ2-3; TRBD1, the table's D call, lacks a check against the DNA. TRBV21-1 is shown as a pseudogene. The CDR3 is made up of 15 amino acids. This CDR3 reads CAPVRRGPHPDTQYF. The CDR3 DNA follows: TGTGCCCCCGTGAGGCGGGGACCGCACCCAGATACGCAGTATTTT.

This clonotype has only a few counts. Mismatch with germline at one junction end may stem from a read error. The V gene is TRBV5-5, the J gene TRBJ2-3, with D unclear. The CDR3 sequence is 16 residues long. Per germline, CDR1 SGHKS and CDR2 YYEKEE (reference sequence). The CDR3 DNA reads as TGCGCCAGCAGCTTGGCCCCCGGATTATCCACAGATACGCAGTATTTT. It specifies CASSLAPGLSTDTQYF.

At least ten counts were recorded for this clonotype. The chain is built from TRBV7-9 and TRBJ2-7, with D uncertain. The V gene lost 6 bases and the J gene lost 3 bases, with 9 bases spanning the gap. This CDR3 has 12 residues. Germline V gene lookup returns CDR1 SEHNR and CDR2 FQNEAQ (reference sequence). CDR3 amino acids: CASSARDYEQYF. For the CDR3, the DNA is TGTGCCAGCAGTGCCCGCGACTACGAGCAGTACTTC.

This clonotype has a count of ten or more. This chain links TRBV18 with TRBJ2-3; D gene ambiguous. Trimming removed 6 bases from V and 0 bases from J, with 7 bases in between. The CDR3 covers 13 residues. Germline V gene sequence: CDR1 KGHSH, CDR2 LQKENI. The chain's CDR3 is CASSLPSTDTQYF. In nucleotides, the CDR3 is TGTGCCAGCTCCCTACCTAGCACAGATACGCAGTATTTT.

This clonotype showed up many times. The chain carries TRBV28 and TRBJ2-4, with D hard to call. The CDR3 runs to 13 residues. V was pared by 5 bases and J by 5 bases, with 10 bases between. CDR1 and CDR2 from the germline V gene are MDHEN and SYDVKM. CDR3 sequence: CASSPHQQNIQYF. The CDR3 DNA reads TGTGCCAGCAGTCCCCACCAACAAAACATTCAGTACTTC.

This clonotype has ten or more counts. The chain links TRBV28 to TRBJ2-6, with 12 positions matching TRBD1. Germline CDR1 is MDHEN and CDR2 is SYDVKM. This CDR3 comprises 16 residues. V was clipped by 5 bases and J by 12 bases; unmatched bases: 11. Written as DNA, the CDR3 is TGTGCCAGCAGTCTACCCCCGGGACAGGGGGCGGGCGTCCTGACTTTC. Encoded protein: CASSLPPGQGAGVLTF.

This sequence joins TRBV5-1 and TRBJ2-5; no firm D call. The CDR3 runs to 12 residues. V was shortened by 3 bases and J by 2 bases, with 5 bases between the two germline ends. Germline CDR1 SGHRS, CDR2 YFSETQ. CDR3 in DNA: TGCGCCAGCAGCTGGCAGCAAGAGACCCAGTACTTC. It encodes CASSWQQETQYF.

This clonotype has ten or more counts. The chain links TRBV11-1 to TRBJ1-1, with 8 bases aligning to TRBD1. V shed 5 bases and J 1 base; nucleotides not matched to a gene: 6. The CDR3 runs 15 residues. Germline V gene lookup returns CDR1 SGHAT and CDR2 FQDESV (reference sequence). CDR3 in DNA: TGTGCCAGCAGCATTCGGACAGGGACGAACACTGAAGCTTTCTTT. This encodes CASSIRTGTNTEAFF. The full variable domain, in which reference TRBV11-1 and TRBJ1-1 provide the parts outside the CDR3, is EAEVAQSPRYKITEKSQAVAFWCDPISGHATLYWYRQILGQGPELLVQFQDESVVDDSQLPKDRFSAERLKGVDSTLKIQPAELGDSAMYLCASSIRTGTNTEAFFGQGTRLTVV.

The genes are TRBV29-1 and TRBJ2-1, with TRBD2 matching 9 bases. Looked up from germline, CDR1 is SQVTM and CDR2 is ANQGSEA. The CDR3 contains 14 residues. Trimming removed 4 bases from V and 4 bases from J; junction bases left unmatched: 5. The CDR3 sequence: CSVVYLAGYNEQFF. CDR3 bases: TGCAGCGTTGTTTACCTAGCGGGGTACAATGAGCAGTTCTTC.

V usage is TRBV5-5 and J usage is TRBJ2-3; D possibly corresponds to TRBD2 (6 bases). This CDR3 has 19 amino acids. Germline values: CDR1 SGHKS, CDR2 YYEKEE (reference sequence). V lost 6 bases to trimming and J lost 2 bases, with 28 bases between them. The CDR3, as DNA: TGTGCCAGCATTGAGACTAGGACCAGGTTCACCACCGACACAGATACGCAGTATTTT. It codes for CASIETRTRFTTDTDTQYF.

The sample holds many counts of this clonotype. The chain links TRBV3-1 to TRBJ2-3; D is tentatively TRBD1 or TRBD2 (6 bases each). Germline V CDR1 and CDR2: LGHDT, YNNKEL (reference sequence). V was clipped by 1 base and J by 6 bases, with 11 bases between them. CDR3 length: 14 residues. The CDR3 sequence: CASSQGGAGDTQYF. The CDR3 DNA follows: TGTGCCAGCAGCCAAGGGGGGGCGGGGGATACGCAGTATTTT.

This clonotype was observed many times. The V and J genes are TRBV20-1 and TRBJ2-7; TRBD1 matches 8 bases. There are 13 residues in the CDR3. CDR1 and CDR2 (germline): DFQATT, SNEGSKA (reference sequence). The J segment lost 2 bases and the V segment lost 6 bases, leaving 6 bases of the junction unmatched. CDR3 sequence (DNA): TGCAGTGCCATGGACAGGGATGCCTACGAGCAGTACTTC. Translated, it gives CSAMDRDAYEQYF.